A single sample is the source of the 18 T cell receptor beta chains below, sequenced in a study of blood T cells in healthy people across ages. The second PCR ran about 6 to 12 cycles with a sample-barcoded 5' primer and J-beta primers. TCRdb called the 5' RACE reads again in MiXCR, with one record for every CDR3 protein. The profile shows some 760,000 distinct CDR3 sequences, 20% to 30% of them singletons. This sample was shared with a second study, whose subject was T cells of mothers and their children.

The specimen was blood. These receptors came from a boy younger than 18 in good health.

This clonotype turned up a few times. The V gene is TRBV19, the J gene TRBJ2-3, with a weak D call TRBD2 (5 bases). Trimming removed 5 bases from V and 6 bases from J, with 12 bases in between. The CDR3 contains 13 residues. Germline lookup yields CDR1 LNHDA and CDR2 SQIVND (reference sequence). The CDR3 DNA sequence: TGTGCCAGTAGTCCTGGCCGCGGGGATACGCAGTATTTT. Translation: CASSPGRGDTQYF.

The rearrangement links TRBV9 to TRBJ2-5; 7 bases match TRBD2. Germline assignment: CDR1 SGDLS and CDR2 YYNGEE. V lost 4 bases, J lost 5 bases, and 8 bases stayed unmatched. This CDR3 comprises 14 residues. DNA for the CDR3: TGTGCCAGCAGCCCCAGACTAGCCGGGGAGACCCAGTACTTC. Translated, it gives CASSPRLAGETQYF.

The rearrangement uses TRBV7-9 and TRBJ2-7; D possibly corresponds to TRBD2 (6 bases). Trimming left V 5 bases short and J 5 bases short, with 13 bases between. The CDR3 runs to 13 residues. Germline V gene lookup returns CDR1 SEHNR and CDR2 FQNEAQ (reference sequence). CDR3 bases: TGTGCCAGCAGCCACCCGGCGGGGAACGAGCAGTACTTC. This codes for CASSHPAGNEQYF.

The chain is built from TRBV7-9 and TRBJ2-4; D perhaps matches TRBD2 (6 bases). Trimming took off 6 bases at V and 2 bases at J, with 11 bases between the two ends. Germline lookup yields CDR1 SEHNR and CDR2 FQNEAQ (reference sequence). This CDR3 contains 14 residues. CDR3 bases: TGTGCCAGCAGTCCTCGGGGGACCAAAAACATTCAGTACTTC. This codes for CASSPRGTKNIQYF.

This clonotype was detected a few times. J is TRBJ2-7 and V is TRBV9, with 7 bases lining up with TRBD1. V shed 6 bases, J shed 1 base, and the junction held 19 bases outside the gene matches. Per the germline V gene, CDR1 is SGDLS and CDR2 is YYNGEE. The CDR3 length is 18 residues. CDR3 sequence: CASKRGPGQRILSYEQYF. Here the CDR3 DNA reads TGTGCCAGCAAAAGAGGACCGGGACAGCGAATCCTATCCTACGAGCAGTACTTC.

This chain connects TRBV20-1 to TRBJ2-3; tentative D call: TRBD2 (6 bases). The V gene's germline CDR1 is DFQATT and CDR2 SNEGSKA (reference sequence). Trimming removed 8 bases from V and 0 bases from J, with 9 bases in between. This CDR3 contains 12 residues. This chain's CDR3 is CSQTSSTDTQYF. CDR3 in DNA: TGCAGTCAAACTAGCAGCACAGATACGCAGTATTTT.

V and J are TRBV4-1 and TRBJ1-4; D remains ambiguous. Per germline, CDR1 MGHRA and CDR2 YSYEKL. The CDR3 contains 13 residues. V lost 1 base, J lost 8 bases, and 8 bases lay in between. As DNA, the CDR3 is TGCGCCAGCAGCCAAGGACACGGGGAAAAACTGTTTTTT. Residues: CASSQGHGEKLFF.

This clonotype was observed a handful of times. V and J are TRBV29-1 and TRBJ2-4; unclear D gene. V lost 1 base and J lost 2, with 6 bases in between. Germline V gives CDR1 SQVTM, CDR2 ANQGSEA. The CDR3 runs to 13 residues. The CDR3 DNA follows: TGCAGCGTTGAAGTGCTTACCAAAAACATTCAGTACTTC. Translated: CSVEVLTKNIQYF.

The V call is TRBV29-1, the J call TRBJ2-7; 7 bases match TRBD1. Germline-derived CDR1 and CDR2 are SQVTM and ANQGSEA. This CDR3 spans 15 amino acids. With V trimmed by 0 bases and J by 5 bases, 10 bases remained unmatched. The chain's CDR3 is CSVEEEGGDWDEQYF. The CDR3 bases are TGCAGCGTTGAAGAGGAAGGGGGCGACTGGGACGAGCAGTACTTC.

The V gene is TRBV6-4, the J gene TRBJ2-7, with 12 bases matching TRBD2. The CDR3 contains 14 residues. Germline CDR1 reads MRHNA; CDR2 reads SNTAGT. With 10 bases clipped from V and 1 base from J, the junction kept 5 bases outside the gene matches. The CDR3 sequence is CAIIGLAGSYEQYF. CDR3 DNA sequence: TGTGCCATCATAGGACTAGCGGGATCCTACGAGCAGTACTTC.

This clonotype has more than one count but fewer than ten. J is TRBJ2-1 and V is TRBV4-2, with 7 bases matching TRBD2. Trimming at V came to 3 bases and at J to 4 bases, leaving 12 bases not matched to a gene. The CDR3 totals 17 residues. CDR1 and CDR2 (germline): LGHNA, YNFKEQ. Written as DNA, the CDR3 is TGTGCCAGCAGCCATCAACTAGGCGGGGGACCATACAATGAGCAGTTCTTC. It encodes CASSHQLGGGPYNEQFF.

The chain uses TRBV7-2 and TRBJ2-1; D possibly corresponds to TRBD2 (5 bases). The CDR3 runs to 13 residues. Germline CDR1 and CDR2: SGHTA and FQGNSA. V lost 5 bases and J lost 6, with 11 bases in between. Here the CDR3 reads CASSRTGVNEQFF. DNA for the CDR3: TGTGCCAGCAGCCGGACCGGGGTCAATGAGCAGTTCTTC.

This clonotype was detected only once. The chain couples TRBV29-1 to TRBJ1-5; no definite D call. The CDR3 totals 12 residues. Germline CDR1 reads SQVTM; CDR2 reads ANQGSEA. The V gene lost 5 bases and the J gene lost 0 bases, with 5 bases spanning the gap. The CDR3 protein is CSVSDSNQPQHF. The CDR3 coding sequence is TGCAGCGTTTCAGATAGCAATCAGCCCCAGCATTTT.

This clonotype was detected once. J is TRBJ1-2 and V is TRBV12-3 or TRBV12-4; 7 bases line up with TRBD1. The CDR3 covers 14 residues. J was trimmed by 3 bases and V by 3 bases; bases with no gene match: 4. CDR3 amino acids: CASSFGTAYYGYTF. The CDR3 bases are TGTGCCAGCAGTTTCGGGACAGCCTACTATGGCTACACCTTC.

This clonotype occurred a few times. The V and J genes are TRBV20-1 and TRBJ2-5, with TRBD2 matching over 14 bases. V trimming: 0 bases; J trimming: 4 bases; junction bases outside the gene matches: 10. CDR1 is DFQATT and CDR2 is SNEGSKA in the germline V gene (reference sequence). The CDR3 sequence is 18 residues long. CDR3 residues: CSARDLGLAGASGETQYF. DNA of the CDR3: TGCAGTGCTAGAGATCTGGGACTAGCGGGAGCAAGCGGAGAGACCCAGTACTTC.

The V gene is TRBV11-1, the J gene TRBJ2-7, with D tentatively TRBD1 (6 bases). CDR1 and CDR2 from the germline V gene are SGHAT and FQDESV (reference sequence). V lost 1 base, J lost 5 bases, and 12 bases lay in between. CDR3 length equals 14 residues. Here the CDR3 reads CASSLETGLDEQYF. DNA for the CDR3: TGTGCCAGCAGCTTAGAGACAGGTCTCGACGAGCAGTACTTC.

This chain links TRBV29-1 with TRBJ2-5; the D gene could be TRBD1 or TRBD2 (5 bases each). The DNA end lines up better with TRBJ2-7; the J call may be wrong. The CDR3 contains 13 residues. Germline CDR1 reads SQVTM; CDR2 reads ANQGSEA. CDR3 in amino acids: CSVLGVLSNEQYF. The CDR3 DNA sequence: TGCAGCGTTCTGGGGGTCTTGAGCAACGAGCAGTACTTC.

A few counts support this clonotype. The V call is TRBV7-9, the J call TRBJ2-5, with D perhaps matching TRBD2 (6 bases). Deletions cut 1 base from V and 7 bases from J, with 22 bases between. The germline V gene encodes CDR1 SEHNR and CDR2 FQNEAQ (reference sequence). The CDR3 is made up of 17 amino acids. The CDR3 protein is CASSLVGLGAKAGTQYF. Here the CDR3 DNA reads TGTGCCAGCAGCTTAGTTGGGCTAGGGGCCAAAGCGGGGACCCAGTACTTC.